This T cell receptor (beta chain) was recorded in a study of neurological immune-mediated disorders. cDNA synthesis was performed by 5'RACE with 10-nucleotide random UMIs. TCRdb reprocessed the 5' RACE reads with MiXCR, giving one entry per CDR3 protein. The sample holds 20,000 to 25,000 distinct CDR3 sequences, about 13% seen once. Noted time point: technical triplicate 1. Germline-derived CDR1 and CDR2 are MGHRA and YSYEKL. Trimming at V came to 5 bases and at J to 0 bases, leaving 4 bases not matched to a gene. The CDR3 is 15 residues long. The source is a female donor with HTLV-1-associated myelopathy (HAM/TSP). The sequenced material came from CD4+ T cells from blood. This rearrangement joins TRBV4-1 to TRBJ2-7, with 10 positions matching TRBD1. For the CDR3, the DNA is TGCGCCAGCAGCAAGGGGACAGGGGACTCCTACGAGCAGTACTTC. As protein: CASSKGTGDSYEQYF.